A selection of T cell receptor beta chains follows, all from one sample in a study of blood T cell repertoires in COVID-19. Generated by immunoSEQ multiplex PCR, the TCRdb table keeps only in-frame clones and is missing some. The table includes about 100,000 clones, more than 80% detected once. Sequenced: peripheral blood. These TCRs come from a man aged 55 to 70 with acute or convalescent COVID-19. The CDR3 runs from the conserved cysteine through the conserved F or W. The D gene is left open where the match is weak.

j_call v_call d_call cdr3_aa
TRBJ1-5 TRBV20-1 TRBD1 CSASLGTGNQPQHF
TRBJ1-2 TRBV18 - CATNTGRGSDYGYTF
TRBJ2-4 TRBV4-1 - CASSQLQGQNIQYF
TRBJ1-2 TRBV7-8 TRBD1 CASSQQGRGNYGYTF
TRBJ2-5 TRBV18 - CASSPRINQETQYF
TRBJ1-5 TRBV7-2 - CASSLEWAGNQPQHF
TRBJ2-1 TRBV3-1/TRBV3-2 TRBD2 CASLLSGKNEQFF
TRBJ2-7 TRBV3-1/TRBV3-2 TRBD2 CASSQTGLAAYEQYF
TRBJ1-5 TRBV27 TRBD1 CASSRDRVDQPQHF
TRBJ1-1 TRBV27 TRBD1 CASRQRTGPNTEAFF
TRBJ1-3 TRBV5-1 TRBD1 CASSSGTGLSSGNTIYF
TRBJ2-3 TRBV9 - CASSVVSGQGLQYF
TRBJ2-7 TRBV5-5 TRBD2 CASSLYPPGGSYEQYF
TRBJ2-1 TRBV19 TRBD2 CASSKMSGTSGGYNEQFF
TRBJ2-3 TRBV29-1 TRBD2 CSAAGWGAGARTDTQYF
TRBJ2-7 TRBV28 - CASSNSPSYEQYF
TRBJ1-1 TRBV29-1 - CSVGWPGGTEAFF
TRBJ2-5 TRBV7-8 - CASSRTKETQYF
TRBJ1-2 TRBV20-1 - CSASWSRRYGYTF
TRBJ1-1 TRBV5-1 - CASSLGPSELNTEAFF
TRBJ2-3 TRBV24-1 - CATSDGSGTQYF
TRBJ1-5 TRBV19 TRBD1 CASSIQGGQPQHF
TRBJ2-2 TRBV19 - CASSISVFRANTGELFF